This T cell receptor beta chain was obtained from a study of technical replicates of blood from a few donors. Measured with immunoSEQ multiplex PCR; TCRdb has only the in-frame clones, and not every one. In the table there are around 70,000 clones, roughly 97% of which are singletons. V gave up 5 bases and J gave up 5 bases; unmatched junction bases: 3. The CDR3 spans 14 residues. Germline V CDR1 and CDR2: SNHLY, FYNNEI. Sequenced sample: T cells isolated from PBMCs. The TCR comes from a human donor in good health. This chain joins TRBV2 and TRBJ2-2, with 9 bases identical to TRBD1. The CDR3 DNA is TGTGCCAGCAGTTACAGGGGGCGAACCGGGGAGCTGTTTTTT. This gives the protein CASSYRGRTGELFF.